A selection of T cell receptor beta chains follows, all from one sample in a study of patients and donors after allogeneic stem cell transplantation. TCRdb processed the RT-PCR reads anew with MiXCR; each CDR3 protein has one entry. This table holds 800,000 to 1,000,000 distinct CDR3 sequences, roughly 18% found once. Sequences were obtained from blood, either unsorted or a sorted T cell fraction (not recorded which). Every receptor here comes from a human donor who was either an allogeneic HSCT recipient or a stem cell or donor lymphocyte infusion donor (not recorded which). It is not recorded whose cells these are; they may come from a transplant donor. Each CDR3 is given with its conserved first and last residue. D genes are given only for firm matches. Clone size is shown for a subset of rows, as once, few, many or a class of expanded clone.

V	J	size	D	DNA	CDR3
TRBV2	TRBJ2-7	-	TRBD2	TGTGCCAGCGATCCATCGGGGGGCGAGCAGTACTTC	CASDPSGGEQYF
TRBV13	TRBJ1-2	few	TRBD1	TGTGCCAGCGGAGACAGGGGATTAGATGGCTACACCTTC	CASGDRGLDGYTF
TRBV4-3	TRBJ1-2	many	-	TGCGCCAGCAGCCAAGTCGGGCAGGGGTCAAGCTATGGCTACACCTTC	CASSQVGQGSSYGYTF
TRBV25-1	TRBJ1-1	few	TRBD1	TGTGCCAGCAGGAAAGTGACAGGGGGCCCGCGGACTGAAGCTTTCTTT	CASRKVTGGPRTEAFF
TRBV7-2	TRBJ2-2	few	-	TGTGCCAGCAGCTTAGTTGTCGACTACACCGGGGAGCTGTTTTTT	CASSLVVDYTGELFF
TRBV6-5	TRBJ1-1	few	-	TGTGCCAGCAGTTACGGGATATCACTCCAAGCTTTCTTT	CASSYGISLQAFF
TRBV9	TRBJ2-5	-	TRBD2	TGTGCCAGCAGCGGGCGTTTGGGAGCGGGGATCCAAGAGACCCAGTACTTC	CASSGRLGAGIQETQYF
TRBV25-1	TRBJ2-7	many	-	TGTGCCAGCGGAGTCTCCTACGAGCAGTACTTC	CASGVSYEQYF
TRBV10-3	TRBJ2-2	many	-	TGTGCCATCACCTTGCAGGGAACCGGGGAGCTGTTTTTT	CAITLQGTGELFF
TRBV6-2/TRBV6-3	TRBJ2-2	few	-	TGTGCCAGCAGTTACTCCGACTCCTTCCCGAACACCGGGGAGCTGTTTTTT	CASSYSDSFPNTGELFF
TRBV7-9	TRBJ2-7	-	-	TGTGCCAGCAGCTTAATCCGAGTTCCCTACGAGCAGTACTTC	CASSLIRVPYEQYF
TRBV7-9	TRBJ2-5	-	-	TGTGCCAGCAGCGCGACACGGACTAAAGAGACCCAGTACTTC	CASSATRTKETQYF
TRBV5-1	TRBJ1-6	-	-	TGCGCCAGCAGCGGCGGGACGGGGATTAATTCACCCCTCCACTTT	CASSGGTGINSPLHF
TRBV20-1	TRBJ1-1	-	-	TGCAGTGCGGAGAAAGGGGGGGAGGCTGAAGCTTTCTTT	CSAEKGGEAEAFF
TRBV6-5	TRBJ2-5	-	TRBD2	TGTGCCAGCAGTTACTCGGGTAGCGGGAGATTTATCAAGACCCAGTACTTC	CASSYSGSGRFIKTQYF
TRBV4-1	TRBJ2-2	few	-	TGCGCCAGCAGCCAAGATCAGGACAGCGCGAACACCGGGGAGCTGTTTTTT	CASSQDQDSANTGELFF
TRBV18	TRBJ2-7	-	-	TGTGCCAGCTCACCACCGTCGAACAGGGCCTACGAGCAGTACTTC	CASSPPSNRAYEQYF
TRBV4-2	TRBJ2-5	few	TRBD2	TGTGCCAGCAGCCAAGATGTCCGGGGTAGCGGGGGAGGAGAGACCCAGTACTTC	CASSQDVRGSGGGETQYF
TRBV11-2	TRBJ2-7	few	TRBD1	TGTGCCAGCAGCTCGACAGGGATGTTCTACGAGCAGTACTTC	CASSSTGMFYEQYF
TRBV9	TRBJ2-7	-	TRBD2	TGTGCCAGCAGCCCTACAGCGGGAACGAACTACGAGCAGTACTTC	CASSPTAGTNYEQYF
TRBV6-5	TRBJ1-4	few	-	TGTGCCAGCAGGGGGGGTAATGAAAAACTGTTTTTT	CASRGGNEKLFF
TRBV11-1	TRBJ1-1	few	-	TGTGCCGTCAGTGGGGGCCGGAATAAAACTGAAGCTTTCTTT	CAVSGGRNKTEAFF
TRBV6-1	TRBJ2-1	few	-	TGTGCCAGCAGTGAACTCGGGGCGTACAATGAGCAGTTCTTC	CASSELGAYNEQFF
TRBV7-8	TRBJ2-7	few	TRBD2	TGTGCCAGCAGAGTAGCGGGGGGGCTTCGCGAGCAGTACTTC	CASRVAGGLREQYF
TRBV5-1	TRBJ1-1	few	-	TGCGCCAGCAGCTTGCCGGGGACACCTGAAGCTTTCTTT	CASSLPGTPEAFF
TRBV5-1	TRBJ2-3	-	-	TGCGCCAGCAGCCCGGCAGAGGGACGGAGTACGCAGTATTTT	CASSPAEGRSTQYF
TRBV7-6	TRBJ2-7	-	-	TGTGCCAGCAGCTTAGCAGGGCAGGCGCCAACCTACGAGCAGTACTTC	CASSLAGQAPTYEQYF
TRBV12-3/TRBV12-4	TRBJ1-2	few	-	TGTGCCAGCAGCCCCTGGGGAGGGGGGATTGGTAACTATGGCTACACCTTC	CASSPWGGGIGNYGYTF
TRBV6-5	TRBJ1-5	many	TRBD1	TGTGCCAGCAGCTATGGGACAGGGGGCAATCAGCCCCAGCATTTT	CASSYGTGGNQPQHF
TRBV6-1	TRBJ2-5	-	-	TGTGCCAGCAGTCGGGACTTCGGGGAGACCCAGTACTTC	CASSRDFGETQYF
TRBV19	TRBJ1-1	-	TRBD1	TGTGCCAGTAGTAGAACAGGGGGCGCCGGCACTGAAGCTTTCTTT	CASSRTGGAGTEAFF
TRBV28	TRBJ1-3	-	-	TGTGCCAGCAAGGGGCAGCCCTTCTCTGGAAACACCATATATTTT	CASKGQPFSGNTIYF
TRBV7-9	TRBJ1-6	-	-	TGTGCCAGCAGCTTAGGGGCCCCCGGCAAGAATTCACCCCTCCACTTT	CASSLGAPGKNSPLHF
TRBV9	TRBJ2-7	few	TRBD2	TGTGCCAGCAGCGTAGGGACTAGCGGTTGGGAAGGCAACGAGCAGTACTTC	CASSVGTSGWEGNEQYF
TRBV3-1	TRBJ1-2	-	TRBD1	TGTGCCAGCAGCCTCCTCGACAGGGAGGGTGGCTACACCTTC	CASSLLDREGGYTF
TRBV6-1	TRBJ1-2	few	TRBD1	TGTGCCAGCAGACAGGGGGACTATGGCTACACCTTC	CASRQGDYGYTF
TRBV30	TRBJ1-3	-	-	TGTGCCTGGAGTGCCTCTGGAAACACCATATATTTT	CAWSASGNTIYF
TRBV5-5	TRBJ1-4	few	-	TGTGCCAGCAGCGGCAAACAGGGACTGGACGTATGGAAACTGTTTTTT	CASSGKQGLDVWKLFF
TRBV18	TRBJ1-2	-	TRBD1	TGTGCCAGCTCAACCGGGACAGGGACGACTAACTATGGCTACACCTTC	CASSTGTGTTNYGYTF
TRBV7-2	TRBJ1-3	many	-	TGTGCCAGCAGCTTAGGCGGGAGGAGAGGAAACACCATATATTTT	CASSLGGRRGNTIYF
TRBV7-9	TRBJ2-6	few	-	TGTGCCAGCAGCTATACTGCTACCAGCTCTGGGGCCAACGTCCTGACTTTC	CASSYTATSSGANVLTF
TRBV5-6	TRBJ2-7	-	-	TGTGCCAGCAGCCCCTCCGGCGCCTCCTACGAGCAGTACTTC	CASSPSGASYEQYF
TRBV11-1	TRBJ1-5	-	-	TGTGCCAGCAGCTTAGTAGGGCAGGGTTCAGCTGGCAATCAGCCCCAGCATTTT	CASSLVGQGSAGNQPQHF
TRBV7-6	TRBJ1-3	few	TRBD1	TGTGCCAGCAGCTTAGGCTCAGGACAGGGATCCGGAAACACCATATATTTT	CASSLGSGQGSGNTIYF
TRBV6-2/TRBV6-3	TRBJ2-1	-	-	TGTGCCAGCAGCTACACACCTAACTCCTACAATGAGCAGTTCTTC	CASSYTPNSYNEQFF
TRBV6-5	TRBJ1-6	-	-	TGTGCCAGCAGTTACGCGAGCTCCTATAATTCACCCCTCCACTTT	CASSYASSYNSPLHF
TRBV24-1	TRBJ2-1	few	-	TGTGCCACCAGTGATTTGAACACGGGAAATGAGCAGTTCTTC	CATSDLNTGNEQFF
TRBV2	TRBJ2-1	-	TRBD2	TGTGCCAGCAGTGAAGCCCCTCTCCCTGGCGGGAGGCCCCACAATGAGCAGTTCTTC	CASSEAPLPGGRPHNEQFF
TRBV12-3/TRBV12-4	TRBJ2-1	-	TRBD2	TGTGCCAGCAGTGGACTAGCGGGAGTAGGTGAGCAGTTCTTC	CASSGLAGVGEQFF
TRBV27	TRBJ1-2	few	TRBD1	TGTGCCAGCAGTTCCAGGACAGGGGTAAACTATGGCTACACCTTC	CASSSRTGVNYGYTF
TRBV30	TRBJ2-3	-	-	TGTGCCTGGAGCCCAGGGGCAGATACGCAGTATTTT	CAWSPGADTQYF
TRBV6-5	TRBJ1-1	-	TRBD1	TGTGCCAGCAGTAGGGGGGAGGGGGCAGCTTTCTTT	CASSRGEGAAFF
TRBV7-3	TRBJ2-3	-	TRBD2	TGTGCCAGCAGCTCGATTAGCGGGGGGACCACAGATACGCAGTATTTT	CASSSISGGTTDTQYF
TRBV12-3/TRBV12-4	TRBJ1-1	many	TRBD1	TGTGCCAGCAGTCCCCGGGACAGGGTAGGGGCTGAAGCTTTCTTT	CASSPRDRVGAEAFF
TRBV4-2	TRBJ2-1	-	-	TGTGCCAGCAGCCCCTACGGCAATGAGCAGTTCTTC	CASSPYGNEQFF
TRBV5-6	TRBJ2-3	many	-	TGTGCCAGCAGCGAGAGGAAGCGGACCACAGATACGCAGTATTTT	CASSERKRTTDTQYF
TRBV10-3	TRBJ2-5	many	-	TGTGCCACTGGGACATCGGAAGAGACCCAGTACTTC	CATGTSEETQYF
TRBV19	TRBJ1-4	-	-	TGTGCCAGTAGTAGGGCTTGGGGGGAGTATGAAAAACTGTTTTTT	CASSRAWGEYEKLFF
TRBV5-6	TRBJ1-4	few	-	TGTGCCAGCAGCTTGGGACACTTAACTAATGAAAAACTGTTTTTT	CASSLGHLTNEKLFF
TRBV20-1	TRBJ1-1	-	-	TGCAGTGCTAGGAGGGGCAGGGGTGGGTTCACTGAAGCTTTCTTT	CSARRGRGGFTEAFF